This is a list of T cell receptor beta chains from one sample in a study of patients and donors after allogeneic stem cell transplantation. Via MiXCR, TCRdb re-called the RT-PCR reads, giving one row per CDR3 protein. The repertoire includes about 960,000 distinct CDR3 sequences, more than 15% of them detected once, and around 6% sits in the top ten. The specimen was blood, either unsorted or a sorted T cell fraction (not recorded which). These receptors originate from a human donor who was either an allogeneic HSCT recipient or a stem cell or donor lymphocyte infusion donor (not recorded which). It is not recorded whose cells these are; they may come from a transplant donor. Both conserved end residues are part of each CDR3. Clone size is given for some rows only: seen once, a few or many times, or a class if the clone is expanded.

J gene: TRBJ2-3
V gene: TRBV7-2
clone size: few
CDR3 protein: CASSLHRGHTDTQYF

J gene: TRBJ2-7
V gene: TRBV4-3
clone size: many
CDR3 protein: CASSPLLSSYEQYF

J gene: TRBJ1-6
V gene: TRBV6-5
clone size: -
CDR3 protein: CASSWNGGSPLHF

J gene: TRBJ1-1
V gene: TRBV6-5
clone size: many
CDR3 protein: CASSYGTGVSTEAFF

J gene: TRBJ2-1
V gene: TRBV28
clone size: -
CDR3 protein: CASSSTGLRKGYNEQFF

J gene: TRBJ2-7
V gene: TRBV20-1
clone size: few
CDR3 protein: CSAREGAGTSLPAGYEQYF

J gene: TRBJ2-1
V gene: TRBV7-9
clone size: -
CDR3 protein: CASSLVGREGDEQFF

J gene: TRBJ2-7
V gene: TRBV15
clone size: few
CDR3 protein: CATSSISGGYEQYF

J gene: TRBJ1-2
V gene: TRBV5-6
clone size: -
CDR3 protein: CASSKFRQYGYTF

J gene: TRBJ1-2
V gene: TRBV20-1
clone size: few
CDR3 protein: CSARNLRDTYGYTF

J gene: TRBJ2-7
V gene: TRBV4-1
clone size: -
CDR3 protein: CASSQAGGPSYEQYF

J gene: TRBJ2-3
V gene: TRBV29-1
clone size: -
CDR3 protein: CSYETSGTSTDTQYF

J gene: TRBJ2-2
V gene: TRBV5-1
clone size: -
CDR3 protein: CASSLRLGRTNTGELFF

J gene: TRBJ2-5
V gene: TRBV18
clone size: -
CDR3 protein: CASSPGGPETQYF

J gene: TRBJ1-6
V gene: TRBV12-3/TRBV12-4
clone size: -
CDR3 protein: CASSYRPSGAPLHF

J gene: TRBJ2-3
V gene: TRBV9
clone size: -
CDR3 protein: CASSVRTSGMSTDTQYF

J gene: TRBJ2-5
V gene: TRBV29-1
clone size: few
CDR3 protein: CSVERTEKQGTQYF

J gene: TRBJ2-3
V gene: TRBV2
clone size: few
CDR3 protein: CASGGQGTDTQYF

J gene: TRBJ2-1
V gene: TRBV5-1
clone size: -
CDR3 protein: CASSLRGREAVDEQFF

J gene: TRBJ2-3
V gene: TRBV15
clone size: -
CDR3 protein: CATSMRGGSSTDTQYF

J gene: TRBJ2-5
V gene: TRBV24-1
clone size: -
CDR3 protein: CATSGTGLGGETQYF